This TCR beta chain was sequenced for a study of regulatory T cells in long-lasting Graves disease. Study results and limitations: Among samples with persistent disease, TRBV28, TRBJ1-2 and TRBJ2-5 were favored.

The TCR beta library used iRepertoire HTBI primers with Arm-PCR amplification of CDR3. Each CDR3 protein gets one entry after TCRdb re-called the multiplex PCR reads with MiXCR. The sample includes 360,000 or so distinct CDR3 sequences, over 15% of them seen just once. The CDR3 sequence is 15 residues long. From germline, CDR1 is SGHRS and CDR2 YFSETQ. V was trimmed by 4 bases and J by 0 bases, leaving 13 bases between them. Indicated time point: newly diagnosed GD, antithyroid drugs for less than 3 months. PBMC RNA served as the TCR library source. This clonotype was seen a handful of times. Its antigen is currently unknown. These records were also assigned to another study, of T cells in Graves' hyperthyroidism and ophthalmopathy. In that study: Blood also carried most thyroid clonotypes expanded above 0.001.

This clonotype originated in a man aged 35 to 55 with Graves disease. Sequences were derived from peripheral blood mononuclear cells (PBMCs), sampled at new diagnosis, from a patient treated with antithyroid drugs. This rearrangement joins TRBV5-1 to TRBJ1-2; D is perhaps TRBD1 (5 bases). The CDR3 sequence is CASSPTGDSNYGYTF. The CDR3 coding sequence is TGCGCCAGCAGCCCAACAGGCGATTCTAACTATGGCTACACCTTC.